Each of the 24 T cell receptor beta chains below was sequenced from the same sample in a study of radiotherapy plus CTLA-4 blockade in lung cancer. The method was immunoSEQ multiplex PCR; TCRdb's version includes in-frame clones alone and lacks a portion of them. Of about 39,000 clones detected, 75% to 80% appear once; the ten largest clones hold less than 25%. Sample: peripheral blood, taken from a patient treated with radiotherapy plus ipilimumab. Receptors were obtained from a human donor with non-small cell lung cancer that progressed on radiotherapy plus ipilimumab.

V usage is TRBV4-1 and J usage is TRBJ1-1; 7 bases align to TRBD1. CDR3 length: 14 residues. Germline assignment: CDR1 MGHRA and CDR2 YSYEKL. The V gene end was trimmed by 3 bases and the J gene end by 8 bases; junction bases not matched to a gene: 9. The chain's CDR3 is CASSQPGYRGEAFF. The CDR3 DNA sequence: TGCGCCAGCAGCCAGCCGGGGTACAGGGGAGAAGCTTTCTTT.

On this clone: The junction shows a germline mismatch at one end, possibly a read error. The CDR3 nucleotides are TGTGCCAGCTCTCCACGGGGCGACAGGGGCAAGGATACGCAGTATTTT. As protein: CASSPRGDRGKDTQYF. The genes are TRBV18 and TRBJ2-3; 8 bases line up with TRBD1. The V gene's germline CDR1 is KGHSH and CDR2 LQKENI. The CDR3 covers 16 residues.

The chain joins TRBV4-2 to TRBJ1-6; D may be TRBD1 (5 bases). Germline V CDR1 and CDR2: LGHNA, YNFKEQ. This CDR3 region has 14 residues. Trimming removed 0 bases at V and 8 bases at J, with 8 bases between. DNA for the CDR3: TGTGCCAGCAGCCAAGACCTAGGGGATTCACCCCTCCACTTT. Amino acid sequence: CASSQDLGDSPLHF.

This chain links TRBV5-1 with TRBJ2-3; TRBD2 is a possible D gene (5 bases). The CDR3 consists of 18 residues. Germline assignment: CDR1 SGHRS and CDR2 YFSETQ. Trimming removed 0 bases at V and 3 bases at J, with 20 bases between. The CDR3 nucleotides are TGCGCCAGCAGCTTGGCGGTTTCGGGGTTGATGCAGACAGATACGCAGTATTTT. Translated: CASSLAVSGLMQTDTQYF.

V is TRBV5-4 and J is TRBJ2-2; no definite D call. V gave up 0 bases and J gave up 1 base, with 7 bases separating them. The germline V gene encodes CDR1 SGHNT and CDR2 YYREEE (reference sequence). The CDR3 spans 15 residues. This CDR3 is CASSLGVGNTGELFF. The CDR3 DNA is TGTGCCAGCAGCTTGGGAGTCGGGAACACCGGGGAGCTGTTTTTT. The whole variable domain, remainder taken from reference TRBV5-4 and TRBJ2-2, is ETGVTQSPTHLIKTRGQQVTLRCSSQSGHNTVSWYQQALGQGPQFIFQYYREEENGRGNFPPRFSGLQFPNYSSELNVNALELDDSALYLCASSLGVGNTGELFFGEGSRLTVL.

The CDR3 is CASGGTTVQETQYF. The CDR3 DNA reads TGTGCCAGCGGCGGGACTACCGTACAAGAGACCCAGTACTTC. The rearrangement joins TRBV2 to TRBJ2-7; 7 bases line up with TRBD2. TRBJ2-5 explains the end of the DNA better; the J call may be wrong. Germline values: CDR1 SNHLY, CDR2 FYNNEI. This CDR3 region has 14 residues.

The gene calls are TRBV7-9 and TRBJ2-7; TRBD1 aligns across 10 bases. Germline V CDR1 and CDR2: SEHNR, FQNEAQ (reference sequence). The junction had 6 bases not matched to a gene; V was cut back by 5 bases and J by 5 bases. The CDR3 has 14 amino acids. The CDR3 nucleotides read TGTGCCAGCAGCCGAAGGGACAGGGGTCACGAGCAGTACTTC. Its protein product is CASSRRDRGHEQYF.

The CDR3 DNA follows: TGTGCCAGCAGGGACAGAGATCAGCCCCAGCATTTT. Protein: CASRDRDQPQHF. The rearrangement uses TRBV6-5 and TRBJ1-5; a weak D match, TRBD1 (6 bases). V was cut by 6 bases and J by 5 bases, with 8 bases left in between. Germline lookup yields CDR1 MNHEY and CDR2 SVGAGI. CDR3 size: 12 residues.

This clone was picked up a small number of times. J is TRBJ2-7 and V is TRBV6-1, with D tentatively TRBD1 (6 bases). Looked up from germline, CDR1 is MNHNS and CDR2 is SASEGT. Trimming stripped 3 bases from V and 5 bases from J, with 20 bases between. The length of the CDR3 is 16 residues. CDR3 DNA: TGTGCCAGCAGTGACACGCCAGACCATACAGGGCACGAGCAGTACTTC. Translating it yields CASSDTPDHTGHEQYF.

V is TRBV19 and J is TRBJ2-1; D might be TRBD2 (5 bases). Trimming pared 8 bases from V and 8 bases from J, leaving 25 bases between. The germline V gene encodes CDR1 LNHDA and CDR2 SQIVND (reference sequence). The CDR3 has 16 amino acids. The DNA of the CDR3 is TGTGCCAGTGGGAGCGACCGGGCCAGCCTTATCGATGAGCAGTTCTTC. Its translation is CASGSDRASLIDEQFF.

This chain uses TRBV15 with TRBJ2-3; 12 bases agree with TRBD1. The trim removed 0 bases at V and 4 bases at J, leaving 5 bases unmatched. Germline CDR1 is LNHNV and CDR2 is YYDKDF (reference sequence). The CDR3 runs to 17 residues. Here the CDR3 DNA reads TGTGCCACCAGCAGAGATCTGGGACAGGGGGCCCCAGATACGCAGTATTTT. Amino acids: CATSRDLGQGAPDTQYF.

The chain uses TRBV19 and TRBJ1-2; perhaps TRBD1 as D (6 bases). CDR1 LNHDA and CDR2 SQIVND come from the germline V gene (reference sequence). This CDR3 comprises 16 residues. The ends were cut back, 0 bases at V and 8 bases at J, with 19 bases in the middle. The CDR3 spells CASSIDHSQGIRGYTF. CDR3 coding DNA: TGTGCCAGTAGTATAGATCACAGCCAGGGGATACGAGGCTACACCTTC.

The chain is built from TRBV6-4 and TRBJ1-6; TRBD1 aligns across 8 bases. V shed 6 bases and J 9 bases; nucleotides not matched to a gene: 4. The CDR3 is 13 residues long. The germline V gene has CDR1 MRHNA and CDR2 SNTAGT. Here the CDR3 reads CASRTGEASPLHF. The CDR3 DNA reads as TGTGCCAGCAGGACAGGGGAGGCTTCACCCCTCCACTTT.

The rearrangement joins TRBV14 to TRBJ2-7, with D unclear. Germline assignment: CDR1 SGHDN and CDR2 FVKESK. The CDR3 spans 14 residues. The V end lost 1 base, the J end lost 2 bases, and 9 bases lay between the germline ends. CDR3 nucleotide sequence: TGTGCCAGCAGCCAAGTAGGCGGCACCTACGAGCAGTACTTC. Protein product: CASSQVGGTYEQYF.

This clone appeared once. The identical CDR3 is also encoded by other nucleotide sequences in the sample. The V and J genes are TRBV9 and TRBJ2-7; D is perhaps TRBD1 (6 bases). This CDR3 spans 14 amino acids. Germline V gene lookup returns CDR1 SGDLS and CDR2 YYNGEE. With 2 bases removed from V and 2 bases from J, the gap between germline ends came to 11 bases. CDR3 in DNA: TGTGCCAGCAGCGTGGCAGGGGTACCCTACGAGCAGTACTTC. Translation gives CASSVAGVPYEQYF.

The rearrangement links TRBV19 to TRBJ1-1; TRBD1 matches at 8 bases. Germline V gene sequence: CDR1 LNHDA, CDR2 SQIVND (reference sequence). The junction had 5 bases not matched to a gene; V was cut back by 4 bases and J by 1 base. CDR3 size: 15 residues. The CDR3 reads CASSTSDRANTEAFF. CDR3 DNA sequence: TGTGCCAGTAGTACCTCGGACAGGGCGAACACTGAAGCTTTCTTT. Full variable domain (rest looked up from reference TRBV19 and TRBJ1-1): DGGITQSPKYLFRKEGQNVTLSCEQNLNHDAMYWYRQDPGQGLRLIYYSQIVNDFQKGDIAEGYSVSREKKESFPLTVTSAQKNPTAFYLCASSTSDRANTEAFFGQGTRLTVV.

The J gene is TRBJ1-6, the V gene TRBV2, with 9 bases matching TRBD1. V shed 6 bases and J 7 bases; nucleotides not matched to a gene: 4. The length of the CDR3 is 14 residues. Looked up from germline, CDR1 is SNHLY and CDR2 is FYNNEI. CDR3 bases: TGTGCCAGCAGGCCGGACAGGGGCAATTCACCCCTCCACTTT. Translating gives CASRPDRGNSPLHF.

The chain couples TRBV7-2 to TRBJ1-1; TRBD1 agrees at 11 bases. The CDR3 sequence is 15 residues long. Germline CDR1 and CDR2: SGHTA and FQGNSA. J was trimmed by 5 bases and V by 7 bases; bases with no gene match: 9. CDR3 region: CASNQGTGGKTEAFF. Here the CDR3 DNA reads TGTGCCAGCAACCAAGGGACAGGGGGAAAAACTGAAGCTTTCTTT.

The chain recombines TRBV6-6 with TRBJ1-3; TRBD1 might be the D (5 bases). This CDR3 contains 15 residues. V was pared by 7 bases and J by 0 bases, with 13 bases between. Germline assignment: CDR1 MNHNY and CDR2 SVGAGI (reference sequence). CDR3 DNA sequence: TGTGCCAGCAATACACCAGGGCCCTCTGGAAACACCATATATTTT. Translating it yields CASNTPGPSGNTIYF.

This sequence joins TRBV19 and TRBJ2-3, with D perhaps matching TRBD2 (6 bases). V lost 6 bases to trimming and J lost 7 bases, with 17 bases between them. The CDR3 totals 14 residues. Looked up from germline, CDR1 is LNHDA and CDR2 is SQIVND (reference sequence). In DNA form, the CDR3 reads TGTGCCAGTAGGAGGGACTTTGATGGGCATACGCAGTATTTT. Its protein is CASRRDFDGHTQYF.

The chain recombines TRBV6-1 with TRBJ1-1, with no clear D. Trimming shortened V by 6 bases and J by 1 base, and 9 bases separated the two germline ends. The germline V gene encodes CDR1 MNHNS and CDR2 SASEGT. The CDR3 covers 13 residues. The DNA of the CDR3 is TGTGCCAGCAGCCTTGGGCAGAACACTGAAGCTTTCTTT. Translation gives CASSLGQNTEAFF.

This clone has only one observation. V gene TRBV5-6 combines with J gene TRBJ2-3; D not resolved. The CDR3 consists of 12 residues. V lost 3 bases and J 6 bases, leaving 8 bases between the germline ends. CDR1 is SGHDT and CDR2 is YYEEEE in the germline V gene. The CDR3 DNA follows: TGTGCCAGCAGCTACTCCCCCGATACGCAGTATTTT. Protein: CASSYSPDTQYF.

A few counts support this clone. The rearrangement uses TRBV2 and TRBJ1-1; 7 bases agree with TRBD1. The V gene's germline CDR1 is SNHLY and CDR2 FYNNEI. With 1 base clipped from V and 5 bases from J, the junction kept 7 bases outside the gene matches. The CDR3 runs 15 residues. CDR3 sequence reads: CASSEGVTGWTEAFF. The CDR3 DNA sequence: TGTGCCAGCAGTGAAGGGGTGACAGGGTGGACTGAAGCTTTCTTT.

V and J are TRBV7-9 and TRBJ2-5, with D possibly TRBD2 on 6 matching bases. The germline V and J ends were trimmed by 0 bases and 5 bases, with 13 bases remaining between them. This CDR3 comprises 15 residues. Germline V gene lookup returns CDR1 SEHNR and CDR2 FQNEAQ (reference sequence). CDR3 sequence (DNA): TGTGCCAGCAGCTTAGCTCTGCCGGCGGGGGAGACCCAGTACTTC. Amino acids: CASSLALPAGETQYF.